This T cell receptor (beta chain) derives from a study of T-cell reconstitution after alpha-beta-depleted transplantation in children. Regarding the study as a whole: One year after transplant, T-cell counts and diversity came mostly from newly produced T cells. At day 60, the high TCRbeta diversity found in some patients originated from recipient T cells and thymic progenitors that had survived. The study reportedly traced alpha-beta T cells about two months after transplant to several hundred expanded graft clones.

About this clonotype: The antigen is undetermined.

The TCRbeta library incorporated unique molecular identifiers. TCRdb fed the PCR reads into MiXCR, producing one record per CDR3 protein. This sample has hundreds of thousands of distinct CDR3 sequences, with roughly 13% found just once. V lost 6 bases to trimming and J lost 1 base, with 7 bases between them. Per germline, CDR1 LNHDA and CDR2 SQIVND (reference sequence). The CDR3 is 13 amino acids. This TCR came from a male patient younger than 18 who had a stem cell transplant for acute myeloid leukemia, so the T cells may come from the graft donor. The rearrangement links TRBV19 to TRBJ2-1; D is ambiguous. Sequencing used PBMCs, mostly from graft donor cells, obtained 360 days after TCRalphabeta/CD19-depleted stem cell transplant. CDR3 residues: CASSLWSYNEQFF. In DNA form, the CDR3 reads TGTGCCAGTAGCCTGTGGTCCTACAATGAGCAGTTCTTC.